These 20 T cell receptor beta chains share one sample of origin, sequenced in a study of blood T cell repertoires in COVID-19 (dated by TCRdb to about 2020). Library preparation was by the immunoSEQ multiplex PCR assay. As stored in TCRdb, this immuneACCESS dataset retains in-frame rearrangements with V and J assigned. A fraction of the clones does not appear; measured against another copy, unresolved V genes explain less than half of the discrepancy, and the remainder lacks a known reason. Recorded for this sample are under 65,000 clones; around 89% of them occurred a single time. Clones ranked in the top ten supply over 1.2% of the sample. Material: peripheral blood. These receptors originate from a man in his fifties or sixties with acute or convalescent COVID-19.

This chain uses TRBV11-3 with TRBJ2-3; 7 positions agree with TRBD1. After removal of 6 bases from V and 2 bases from J, the junction contained 8 bases not matched to a gene. The CDR3 runs to 15 residues. CDR1 and CDR2 (germline): SGHNT, YENEEA. This CDR3 reads CASSSGTAYTDTQYF. Here the CDR3 DNA reads TGTGCCAGCAGTTCTGGGACAGCCTACACAGATACGCAGTATTTT.

The chain links TRBV18 to TRBJ2-5; a weak D match, TRBD1 (5 bases). The CDR3 totals 15 residues. Trimming removed 4 bases from V and 3 bases from J, with 15 bases in between. Germline V lookup: CDR1 KGHSH, CDR2 LQKENI. CDR3 amino acids: CASSRSDRQKETQYF. CDR3 bases: TGTGCCAGCTCACGAAGCGACAGACAGAAAGAGACCCAGTACTTC.

V is TRBV9 and J is TRBJ2-7; possibly TRBD2 for D (5 bases). The CDR3 totals 15 residues. Germline V gives CDR1 SGDLS, CDR2 YYNGEE. With 4 bases removed from V and 3 bases from J, the gap between germline ends came to 17 bases. As DNA, the CDR3 is TGTGCCAGCAGCCAAGAGGGAAATCTCCACTACGAGCAGTACTTC. This sequence encodes CASSQEGNLHYEQYF.

The chain couples TRBV7-9 to TRBJ2-2, with TRBD2 as a possible D gene (6 bases). The CDR3 loop spans 13 amino acids. The germline CDR1 and CDR2 sequences are SEHNR and FQNEAQ (reference sequence). V gave up 5 bases and J gave up 6 bases, with 10 bases separating them. CDR3 coding DNA: TGTGCCAGCAGCGGTGGAGGGCCCGGGGAGCTGTTTTTT. It yields the protein CASSGGGPGELFF.

The chain carries TRBV30 and TRBJ1-1; unclear D gene. The CDR3 is 13 amino acids. Germline CDR1 reads GTSNPN; CDR2 reads SVGIG (reference sequence). V shed 3 bases and J shed 3 bases, with 11 bases lying between them. CDR3 protein: CAWSPVADTEAFF. In DNA form, the CDR3 reads TGTGCCTGGAGCCCTGTGGCAGACACTGAAGCTTTCTTT.

The chain is built from TRBV3-1 (or the pseudogene TRBV3-2) and TRBJ1-4, with D perhaps TRBD1 (6 bases). V lost 4 bases and J lost 7, with 16 bases in between. The germline V gene encodes CDR1 LGHDT and CDR2 YNNKEL (reference sequence). The CDR3 has 15 residues. Here the CDR3 reads CASSLTSGVGEKLFF. The CDR3 DNA sequence: TGTGCCAGCAGCCTCACCTCAGGGGTGGGTGAAAAACTGTTTTTT.

Only one count was recorded for this clone. The V call is TRBV19, the J call TRBJ1-5; 7 bases map to TRBD1. Germline V gives CDR1 LNHDA, CDR2 SQIVND (reference sequence). V lost 5 bases, J lost 7 bases, and 5 bases stayed unmatched. The CDR3 has 13 residues. CDR3 sequence: CASSGDREQPQHF. CDR3 coding DNA: TGTGCCAGTAGTGGAGACAGGGAGCAGCCCCAGCATTTT.

The chain carries TRBV2 and TRBJ1-5, with 7 bases aligning to TRBD1. Germline loops: CDR1 SNHLY, CDR2 FYNNEI. This CDR3 is 14 amino acids long. The trim removed 10 bases at V and 6 bases at J, leaving 12 bases unmatched. CDR3 sequence (DNA): TGTGCCACCTCACCCGACAGGGATTCTCAGCCCCAGCATTTT. The encoded protein is CATSPDRDSQPQHF.

This chain joins TRBV11-1 and TRBJ1-2; D unresolved. This CDR3 region has 15 residues. Trimming took off 5 bases at V and 6 bases at J, with 19 bases between the two ends. From germline, CDR1 is SGHAT and CDR2 FQDESV (reference sequence). CDR3 nucleotide sequence: TGTGCCAGCAGCCCATCCTCCACATGGAGGGATGGCTACACCTTC. It encodes CASSPSSTWRDGYTF.

J is TRBJ1-3 and V is TRBV9, with 8 nucleotides matching TRBD1. V lost 4 bases, J lost 6 bases, and 6 bases stayed unmatched. This CDR3 spans 14 amino acids. Germline lookup yields CDR1 SGDLS and CDR2 YYNGEE. The CDR3 bases are TGTGCCAGCAGCCCGCGACAGGGGACAAACACCATATATTTT. Encoded protein: CASSPRQGTNTIYF.

The rearrangement uses TRBV6-6 and TRBJ2-5; D not certain. V lost 2 bases to trimming and J lost 0 bases, with 7 bases between them. Per the germline V gene, CDR1 is MNHNY and CDR2 is SVGAGI (reference sequence). The CDR3 contains 14 residues. CDR3 DNA sequence: TGTGCCAGCAGTTACCCCCGGGACCAAGAGACCCAGTACTTC. It specifies CASSYPRDQETQYF.

The chain recombines TRBV5-1 with TRBJ1-2, with 7 bases matching TRBD1. V gave up 4 bases and J gave up 8 bases; unmatched junction bases: 14. The CDR3 is 15 amino acids. Germline CDR1 and CDR2: SGHRS and YFSETQ. The CDR3 region is CASSIGQADARGYTF. In DNA form, the CDR3 reads TGCGCCAGCAGCATTGGACAGGCTGATGCAAGGGGCTACACCTTC.

The V and J genes are TRBV6-6 and TRBJ2-1, with a weak D call TRBD1 (9 bases). Germline values: CDR1 MNHNY, CDR2 SVGAGI (reference sequence). Trimming pared 5 bases from V and 6 bases from J, leaving 23 bases between. This CDR3 contains 17 residues. As DNA, the CDR3 is TGTGCCAGCAGTCAACAGGGGGCGCTGCTAGCGGGCAATGAGCAGTTCTTC. As protein: CASSQQGALLAGNEQFF.

The rearrangement uses TRBV6-1 and TRBJ1-5, with 7 bases that match TRBD1. This CDR3 is built from 14 residues. Germline V gene sequence: CDR1 MNHNS, CDR2 SASEGT. The V and J ends lost 3 bases and 4 bases, in that order; junction bases with no gene match: 3. The CDR3 coding sequence is TGTGCCAGCAGTGATACAGGGGTTAATCAGCCCCAGCATTTT. Amino acids: CASSDTGVNQPQHF.

The chain has TRBV9 and TRBJ2-7; 7 bases agree with TRBD1. Trimming cost V 4 bases and J 3 bases; bases outside gene matches: 4. The CDR3 runs 13 residues. Germline V gene sequence: CDR1 SGDLS, CDR2 YYNGEE. For the CDR3, the DNA is TGTGCCAGCAGCTTTCGGACAGGCTACGAGCAGTACTTC. Protein product: CASSFRTGYEQYF. Full variable domain (missing parts from reference TRBV9 and TRBJ2-7): DSGVTQTPKHLITATGQRVTLRCSPRSGDLSVYWYQQSLDQGLQFLIQYYNGEERAKGNILERFSAQQFPDLHSELNLSSLELGDSALYFCASSFRTGYEQYFGPGTRLTVT.

The J gene is TRBJ2-2, the V gene TRBV11-2; possibly TRBD1 for D (6 bases). Germline V gives CDR1 SGHAT, CDR2 FQNNGV. Deletions cut 5 bases from V and 0 bases from J, with 10 bases between. The CDR3 consists of 15 residues. CDR3 DNA: TGTGCCAGCAGCACACAGGGATCGAACACCGGGGAGCTGTTTTTT. It yields the protein CASSTQGSNTGELFF. Drawing the rest from reference TRBV11-2 and TRBJ2-2, the complete variable domain is EAGVAQSPRYKIIEKRQSVAFWCNPISGHATLYWYQQILGQGPKLLIQFQNNGVVDDSQLPKDRFSAERLKGVDSTLKIQPAKLEDSAVYLCASSTQGSNTGELFFGEGSRLTVL.

The chain employs TRBV3-1 (or the pseudogene TRBV3-2) and TRBJ1-5; 11 bases agree with TRBD1. The V segment lost 9 bases and the J segment 2 bases; nucleotides outside the gene matches: 6. Germline-derived CDR1 and CDR2 are LGHDT and YNNKEL (reference sequence). CDR3 length: 15 residues. The CDR3 region is CARQGQGVCNQPQHF. DNA for the CDR3: TGTGCCAGACAGGGACAGGGGGTCTGCAATCAGCCCCAGCATTTT.

The chain uses TRBV27 and TRBJ1-1; D might be TRBD1 (5 bases). Trimming pared 2 bases from V and 1 base from J, leaving 11 bases between. CDR3 length equals 15 residues. In germline, CDR1 is MNHEY, CDR2 SMNVEV (reference sequence). CDR3 sequence: CASSLEGARNTEAFF. The CDR3, as DNA: TGTGCCAGCAGTTTAGAAGGGGCGCGGAACACTGAAGCTTTCTTT.

This chain links TRBV27 with TRBJ2-7; tentatively, D is TRBD1 (5 bases). Trimming took 6 bases from V and 1 from J, leaving 16 bases between them. Germline-derived CDR1 and CDR2 are MNHEY and SMNVEV (reference sequence). The CDR3 is 15 amino acids. CDR3 nucleotide sequence: TGTGCCAGCAGATTGCGTGACAGCCTTTCCTACGAGCAGTACTTC. Its translation: CASRLRDSLSYEQYF.

The chain recombines TRBV7-9 with TRBJ2-5; D not certain. The germline V gene encodes CDR1 SEHNR and CDR2 FQNEAQ (reference sequence). V lost 4 bases and J lost 11, with 14 bases in between. The CDR3 runs 12 residues. For the CDR3, the DNA is TGTGCCAGCAGCTCGGAACGGGTGGAACAGTACTTC. Encoded protein: CASSSERVEQYF.